The present T cell receptor beta chain was sequenced within a study of T cells in Graves' hyperthyroidism and ophthalmopathy. Study-level results: From stable hyperthyroidism, ophthalmopathy was separated by a 13 V-J model. Blood also showed most of the thyroid clonotypes that were expanded above 0.001.

Details on this clonotype: Its antigen is undetermined.

PBMCs were sourced from 9 to 10 ml fresh peripheral blood. Amplification targeted TCR beta CDR3 regions from RNA transcripts. Researchers ran a first-round RT-PCR on the TCR CDR3 using the HTBI primer set. TCRdb used MiXCR to reprocess the multiplex PCR reads, holding one entry per CDR3 protein. Of about 640,000 distinct CDR3 sequences in the sample, about a fifth are singletons; the top ten hold around a third. The receptor was derived from a man aged 30 to 39 with Graves' ophthalmopathy. Sequencing input: blood.

In DNA, the CDR3 is TGTGCCAGCAGTCCTGACCGAGTCATGCCGAATTCACCCCTCCACTTT. It encodes CASSPDRVMPNSPLHF. This rearrangement joins TRBV27 to TRBJ1-6; no reliable D call. The V and J ends lost 5 bases and 7 bases respectively, with 18 bases between them. This CDR3 region has 16 residues. Germline V gene data show CDR1 as MNHEY and CDR2 as SMNVEV (reference sequence).